This TCR beta chain was sequenced in a study of a mutant IDH1 vaccine in newly diagnosed glioma. At the level of the study: Patients began vaccination 4-6 weeks after radiotherapy alone, or with temozolomide cycles. Week 35 was assigned to visit V12, and week 47 was assigned to visit V13.

The CDR3 spans 12 amino acids, including both terminal residues. Germline CDR1 and CDR2: SGHVS and FNYEAQ. Time point noted: week 35, safety follow-up. Doses consisted of 300 ug of mutant IDH1 20-mer peptide each, paired with topical imiquimod. Every donor had a new WHO grade 3 or 4 astrocytoma that was IDH1-mutant, with loss of nuclear ATRX. About this clone itself: The antigen is unknown. Because the CDR3 is missing its conserved closing phenylalanine or tryptophan, this is likely a read error. It is unclear where the CDR3 begins or ends on the DNA, so no DNA is shown, and the CDR3 is as TCRdb lists it.

Whole-study results and caveats: Top-clonotype changes in peripheral T cells seemed unrelated to pseudoprogression.

Data came from immunoSEQ multiplex PCR; TCRdb stores just in-frame clones and leaves some out. The table shows about 32,000 clones, with roughly 80% occurring only once. The receptor's source is a woman in her late teens or twenties with glioma. The source was PBMCs, collected from a glioma patient whose treatment included an IDH1 peptide vaccine. The genes are TRBV7-6 and TRBJ2-7; the table's D call of TRBD2 was not tested on the DNA. This CDR3 is CASSLGPGGLWI.